Each of the 13 T cell receptor beta chains below was sequenced from the same sample in a study of control samples from healthy donors and cancer patients. Produced via immunoSEQ multiplex PCR; TCRdb's table is partial and in-frame only. The sample holds roughly 170,000 clones, roughly 94% seen once. Sample: blood. These receptors were collected from a woman under 30 in good health.

This chain connects TRBV18 to TRBJ2-7, with D perhaps being TRBD1 or TRBD2 (5 bases each). This CDR3 is built from 14 residues. The germline V gene encodes CDR1 KGHSH and CDR2 LQKENI. Trimming stripped 1 base from V and 9 bases from J, with 16 bases between. CDR3 protein: CASSPQDLDGAQYF. The CDR3, as DNA: TGTGCCAGCTCACCACAGGATCTCGACGGGGCGCAGTACTTC.

V and J are TRBV12-3 or TRBV12-4 and TRBJ1-5, with no clear D. The V and J ends lost 3 bases and 7 bases respectively, with 10 bases between them. The CDR3 totals 13 residues. The DNA for the CDR3 is TGTGCCAGCAGTTTCGGGTCGGGGCAGCCCCAGCATTTT. This gives the protein CASSFGSGQPQHF.

The chain combines TRBV6-6 with TRBJ1-1; D gene unclear. CDR1 is MNHNY, CDR2 SVGAGI, per germline (reference sequence). V lost 10 bases and J 4 bases, leaving 4 bases between the germline ends. There are 9 residues in the CDR3. The CDR3 region has the DNA TGTGCCACCGGCACTGAAGCTTTCTTT. The encoded protein is CATGTEAFF.

This clone has just one count. The CDR3, as DNA: TGTGCCAGCTCAGAATGGAGGGCGACGAGGGATACGCAGTATTTT. Translated, it gives CASSEWRATRDTQYF. The chain carries TRBV2 and TRBJ2-3, with a tentative D call TRBD2 (6 bases). The ends were cut back, 8 bases at V and 6 bases at J, with 21 bases in the middle. CDR3 length: 15 amino acids. Germline CDR1 is SNHLY and CDR2 is FYNNEI.

The chain uses TRBV19 and TRBJ2-1, with D possibly matching TRBD2 (5 bases). Germline V gene data show CDR1 as LNHDA and CDR2 as SQIVND (reference sequence). CDR3 length: 13 amino acids. Trimming left V 3 bases short and J 9 bases short, with 12 bases between. CDR3 sequence reads: CASSITGTGEQFF. DNA for the CDR3: TGTGCCAGTAGTATTACGGGAACTGGTGAGCAGTTCTTC.

This chain uses TRBV10-3 with TRBJ1-3, with D uncertain. Germline V lookup: CDR1 ENHRY, CDR2 SYGVKD. This CDR3 has 14 residues. The germline V and J ends were trimmed by 3 bases and 0 bases, with 6 bases remaining between them. The CDR3 sequence: CAISDRNSGNTIYF. The CDR3 bases are TGTGCCATCAGTGACAGGAACTCTGGAAACACCATATATTTT.

This clone was detected only a few times. Different DNA sequences within this sample yield the same CDR3. The chain links TRBV11-2 to TRBJ2-2, with 7 bases that match TRBD2. CDR1 SGHAT and CDR2 FQNNGV come from the germline V gene. There are 15 residues in the CDR3. With 5 bases clipped from V and 5 bases from J, the junction kept 8 bases outside the gene matches. CDR3 in DNA: TGTGCCAGCAGCCTATCCTCGGGGGGTACCGGGGAGCTGTTTTTT. This sequence encodes CASSLSSGGTGELFF.

This clone has a single count. The CDR3 spells CASSIPGQEISYGYTF. Written as DNA, the CDR3 is TGTGCCAGCAGCATTCCGGGACAGGAGATATCCTATGGCTACACCTTC. This chain links TRBV7-8 with TRBJ1-2; 8 bases match TRBD1. After removal of 5 bases from V and 4 bases from J, the junction contained 12 bases not matched to a gene. Germline loops: CDR1 SGHVS, CDR2 FQNEAQ. The CDR3 extends over 16 amino acids.

This clone was observed once. This rearrangement joins TRBV6-2 or TRBV6-3 to TRBJ1-5, with a tentative D call TRBD1 (6 bases). V gave up 0 bases and J gave up 1 base, with 10 bases separating them. This CDR3 has 16 amino acids. CDR1 is MNHEY and CDR2 is SVGEGT in the germline V gene. DNA for the CDR3: TGTGCCAGCAGTTACTCGGAAGGGGGAAGCAATCAGCCCCAGCATTTT. This gives the protein CASSYSEGGSNQPQHF.

This clone was seen a few times. The chain is built from TRBV10-3 and TRBJ1-6; TRBD1 matches at 9 bases. The germline CDR1 and CDR2 sequences are ENHRY and SYGVKD. The J segment lost 3 bases and the V segment lost 2 bases, leaving 2 bases of the junction unmatched. CDR3 length: 16 amino acids. The CDR3 sequence: CAISEPDRGYNSPLHF. The DNA for the CDR3 is TGTGCCATCAGTGAGCCGGACAGGGGCTATAATTCACCCCTCCACTTT.

The genes are TRBV5-1 and TRBJ2-7, with 7 nucleotides matching TRBD2. The CDR3 runs 12 residues. The trim removed 4 bases at V and 6 bases at J, leaving 4 bases unmatched. Germline V gene sequence: CDR1 SGHRS, CDR2 YFSETQ. CDR3 nucleotide sequence: TGCGCCAGCAGCCGTGGGGGGGGCGAGCAGTACTTC. Its protein product is CASSRGGGEQYF.

V is TRBV27 and J is TRBJ2-7; TRBD1 matches at 10 bases. From germline, CDR1 is MNHEY and CDR2 SMNVEV (reference sequence). The CDR3 sequence is 15 residues long. V trimming: 4 bases; J trimming: 6 bases; junction bases outside the gene matches: 9. This chain's CDR3 is CASSSSLDRGGEQYF. The CDR3 DNA is TGTGCCAGCAGTTCCTCTTTGGACAGGGGGGGCGAGCAGTACTTC.

The genes are TRBV19 and TRBJ2-2, with D possibly matching TRBD1 (5 bases). CDR1 is LNHDA and CDR2 is SQIVND in the germline V gene (reference sequence). The germline V and J ends were trimmed by 7 bases and 8 bases, with 14 bases remaining between them. The CDR3 runs to 13 residues. The CDR3 sequence: CASTPGSGGELFF. The CDR3 DNA follows: TGTGCCAGTACCCCAGGGTCCGGGGGGGAGCTGTTTTTT.